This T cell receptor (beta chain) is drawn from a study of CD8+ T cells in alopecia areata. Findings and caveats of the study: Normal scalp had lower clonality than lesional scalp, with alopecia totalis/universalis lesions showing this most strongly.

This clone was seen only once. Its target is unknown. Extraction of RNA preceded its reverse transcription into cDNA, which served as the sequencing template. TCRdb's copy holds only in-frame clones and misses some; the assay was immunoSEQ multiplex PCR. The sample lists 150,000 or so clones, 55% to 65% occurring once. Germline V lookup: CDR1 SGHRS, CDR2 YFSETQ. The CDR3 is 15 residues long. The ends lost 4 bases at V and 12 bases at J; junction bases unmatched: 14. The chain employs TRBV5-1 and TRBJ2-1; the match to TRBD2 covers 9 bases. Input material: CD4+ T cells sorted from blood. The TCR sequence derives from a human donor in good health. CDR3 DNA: TGCGCCAGCAGCCAAGCCCTTAGCGGGAGTGTTCGGCAGTTCTTC. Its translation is CASSQALSGSVRQFF. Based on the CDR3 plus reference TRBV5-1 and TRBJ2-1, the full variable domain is KAGVTQTPRYLIKTRGQQVTLSCSPISGHRSVSWYQQTPGQGLQFLFEYFSETQRNKGNFPGRFSGRQFSNSRSEMNVSTLELGDSALYLCASSQALSGSVRQFFGPGTRLTVL.